Listed below are T cell receptor delta chains from one sample, sequenced in a study of gamma-delta T cells after stem cell transplantation. TCRdb re-called the RT-PCR reads with CATT. Of thousands of delta-chain clones listed, 25% are singletons. The sequenced sample was gamma-delta T cells. The receptors come from a human donor. It is not recorded whose cells these are; they may come from a transplant donor. Both conserved end residues are trimmed from each CDR3. Each record gives: CDR3 protein, V gene, J gene.

cdr3_aa: ALGEPARNYTDKLI
v_call: TRDV1
j_call: TRDJ1

cdr3_aa: ALCYELTGGYGPLGSKVFRNDACGSALTAQLF
v_call: TRDV1
j_call: TRDJ2

cdr3_aa: ALGEPRPRPIPGGTSPAADKLI
v_call: TRDV1
j_call: TRDJ1

cdr3_aa: ACDTLLGYTDKLI
v_call: TRDV2
j_call: TRDJ1

cdr3_aa: APGELSTVRRGYGNDKLI
v_call: TRDV1
j_call: TRDJ1

cdr3_aa: ACDELGNPDKLI
v_call: TRDV2
j_call: TRDJ1

cdr3_aa: ALGERWLYWGIRVYTDKLI
v_call: TRDV1
j_call: TRDJ1

cdr3_aa: AFTRNLGGYTDKLI
v_call: TRDV3
j_call: TRDJ1

cdr3_aa: ACDTWGIQSWYTRQMF
v_call: TRDV2
j_call: TRDJ3

cdr3_aa: ALGVPQWFLFGRTGGYLDKLI
v_call: TRDV1
j_call: TRDJ1

cdr3_aa: ACAPSFVLQGDTRGISWYDKLI
v_call: TRDV2
j_call: TRDJ1

cdr3_aa: ACDTVVRKQLGDEKNTDKLI
v_call: TRDV2
j_call: TRDJ1

cdr3_aa: AFWGLNKGYRGLGRRRKLI
v_call: TRDV3
j_call: TRDJ1

cdr3_aa: ALGEPYWGIQTYTDKLI
v_call: TRDV1
j_call: TRDJ1

cdr3_aa: ACDTGGYATAQLF
v_call: TRDV2
j_call: TRDJ2

cdr3_aa: ALGERAFQLERLI
v_call: TRDV1
j_call: TRDJ1

cdr3_aa: ACDTARSSFTTWYWGIRTHSWDTRQMF
v_call: TRDV2
j_call: TRDJ3

cdr3_aa: ACDPLLGDPGQPLGNTDKLI
v_call: TRDV2
j_call: TRDJ1

cdr3_aa: ACDTVGYWDTLHIF
v_call: TRDV2
j_call: TRDJ3